This is a list of T cell receptor beta chains from one sample in a study of T cells in Graves' hyperthyroidism and ophthalmopathy. MiXCR, applied by TCRdb to the multiplex PCR reads, yields one record per CDR3 protein. The profile shows fewer than 350,000 distinct CDR3 sequences, around 13% of them singletons. Sequencing used blood. The receptors were gathered from a middle-aged woman with Graves' hyperthyroidism. CDR3s include the opening cysteine and the closing phenylalanine or tryptophan. Fields, in order: V gene, D gene, clone size, J gene, CDR3 DNA, CDR3 protein. A D gene is named only where the DNA matches it firmly. Rows may omit the clone size; those that give it use once, few, many or a size class.

TRBV28,-,many,TRBJ2-7,TGTGCCAGCAGTTTTGGTACCTACGAGCAGTACTTC,CASSFGTYEQYF
TRBV27,-,-,TRBJ1-2,TGTGCCAGCAGGCCGGGGGGGCTTGGCTACACCTTC,CASRPGGLGYTF
TRBV20-1,-,many,TRBJ2-7,TGCAGTGCTAGAGTCCGGGCCCGCGGATCAGGGTCCCACGAGCAGTACTTC,CSARVRARGSGSHEQYF
TRBV29-1,-,many,TRBJ2-5,TGCAGCGTTGACCAGGGGCGGATGGGAGAGACCCAGTACTTC,CSVDQGRMGETQYF
TRBV11-2,-,many,TRBJ1-4,TGTGCCAGCAGCTTACGGGCTAATGAAAAACTGTTTTTT,CASSLRANEKLFF
TRBV7-8,-,-,TRBJ2-7,TGTGCCAGCAGCTTGTCTAGTGACTACGAGCAGCACTTC,CASSLSSDYEQHF
TRBV5-6,TRBD1,many,TRBJ2-7,TGTGCCAGCAGCTGGGGGACAGGCAGCTACGAGCAGTACTTC,CASSWGTGSYEQYF
TRBV6-8,-,many,TRBJ1-2,TGTGCCAGCAGGGGCAGGGCCTACTTCTATGGCTACACCTTC,CASRGRAYFYGYTF
TRBV7-9,-,many,TRBJ1-3,TGTGCCAGCAGCCACCTTACAGGCGATGGAAACACCATATATTTT,CASSHLTGDGNTIYF
TRBV29-1,TRBD2,many,TRBJ2-1,TGCAGCGTCGCAACCGGGACTAGCGCATACAATGAGCAGTTCTTC,CSVATGTSAYNEQFF
TRBV3-1,-,many,TRBJ2-1,TGTGCCAGCAGCCAAGTCCCGATGGTGAATGAGCAGTTCTTC,CASSQVPMVNEQFF
TRBV24-1,TRBD1,-,TRBJ2-3,TGTGCCACCAGTGCAGTCCTGGGTGGGGACAGTATCACAGATACGCAGTATTTT,CATSAVLGGDSITDTQYF
TRBV7-2,TRBD1,many,TRBJ2-5,TGTGCCAGCAGCTCCCCGGGACAGGGGGCAGGGGAGACCCAGTACTTC,CASSSPGQGAGETQYF
TRBV28,TRBD1,many,TRBJ2-1,TGTGCCAGCAGAGAGTCCGGGACAGCGCTCAATGAGCAGTTCTTC,CASRESGTALNEQFF
TRBV2,TRBD2,many,TRBJ2-1,TGTGCCAGCAGCCGACTAGCGGGAGAATATGAGCAGTTCTTC,CASSRLAGEYEQFF
TRBV5-1,-,few,TRBJ2-6,TGCGCCAGCACGGACGGACACCAAACAGGGGCCAACGTCCTGACTTTC,CASTDGHQTGANVLTF
TRBV12-3/TRBV12-4,-,-,TRBJ1-1,TGTGCCATCCAGGAGGGGGCTGAAGCTTTCTTT,CAIQEGAEAFF
TRBV7-3,TRBD2,many,TRBJ2-5,TGTGCCAGCAGCAGATTTAGCGGGAGTCAGGAGACCCAGTACTTC,CASSRFSGSQETQYF
TRBV28,TRBD2,-,TRBJ2-7,TGTGCCAGCAGTTTGGGACTAGCGGAAACCTTCTCCTACGAGCAGTACTTC,CASSLGLAETFSYEQYF
TRBV7-8,-,many,TRBJ2-5,TGTGCCAGCAGCTTAGGACACCAAGAGACCCAGTACTTC,CASSLGHQETQYF
TRBV5-5,-,many,TRBJ2-1,TGTGCCAGCAGCTCCTTTGGACACCGTGCGTACAATGAGCAGTTCTTC,CASSSFGHRAYNEQFF
TRBV2,-,many,TRBJ2-1,TGTGCCAGCAGTGTTTGGGACAATGAGCAGTTCTTC,CASSVWDNEQFF
TRBV20-1,TRBD2,-,TRBJ2-5,TGCAGTGCTAGTGGGGGTAGCGGGTTTGGTCCAAGTACCCAGTACTTC,CSASGGSGFGPSTQYF
TRBV7-9,TRBD1,many,TRBJ1-2,TGTGCCAGCAGCTTAGGGGCAGGGGGCCATGGCTACACCTTC,CASSLGAGGHGYTF
TRBV28,-,many,TRBJ1-2,TGTGCCAGCAGTTTCGGAAGCAGGCCTTATGGCTACACCTTC,CASSFGSRPYGYTF
TRBV7-8,TRBD2,many,TRBJ2-7,TGTGCCAGCAGCCCGGGACTAGCGGGAAGCTACGAGCAGTACTTC,CASSPGLAGSYEQYF
TRBV3-1,-,many,TRBJ2-7,TGTGCCAGCAGTGAAAGCACTAGCTACGAGCAGTACTTC,CASSESTSYEQYF
TRBV13,-,many,TRBJ1-3,TGTGCCAGCAGCTTAGGAGGGGCTGGAAACACCATATATTTT,CASSLGGAGNTIYF
TRBV19,-,-,TRBJ2-4,TGTGCCAGTAGTATAGGGGATATGAACATTCAGTACTTC,CASSIGDMNIQYF
TRBV7-9,TRBD2,many,TRBJ2-7,TGTGCCAGCAGCTTAGCGGGAGCGGGATACTACGAGCAGTACTTC,CASSLAGAGYYEQYF
TRBV19,-,-,TRBJ1-3,TGTGCCAGTAGTACCATCCGCCGGGACACTATTCCGTCTGGAAACACCATATATTTT,CASSTIRRDTIPSGNTIYF
TRBV7-9,-,many,TRBJ2-1,TGTGCCAGCAGCCCTACTCGGGGGAGCTCCTACAATGAGCAGTTCTTC,CASSPTRGSSYNEQFF
TRBV20-1,-,many,TRBJ2-3,TGCAGTGCCCTTTTTGCAGATACGCAGTATTTT,CSALFADTQYF
TRBV6-2/TRBV6-3,TRBD2,many,TRBJ2-1,TGTGCCAGCAGTTTAGCGGGAGGGCTGCGCGATGAGCAGTTCTTC,CASSLAGGLRDEQFF
TRBV19,-,-,TRBJ2-7,TGTGCCAGTAGTACAACGACAGCGACGCTGGACCACGAGCAGTACTTC,CASSTTTATLDHEQYF
TRBV9,-,many,TRBJ2-7,TGTGCCAGCAGCGTTCCTGAATACAGCACCTACGAGCAGTACTTC,CASSVPEYSTYEQYF